Included here is one T cell receptor beta chain sequence, with context. Its antigen is not known. This sample was taken from a study of beta chain features in type 1 diabetes. At the level of the study: Patients did not differ from healthy donors in age, gender or cell yield. General study findings and limits: Patients' naive, central memory and Treg TCRB repertoires seemed closer to one another than those of healthy donors. Patients with Type 1 diabetes showed moderately but significantly shorter TCRB CDR3s in all four CD4+ subsets. Any HLA type influence on TCRB rearrangement was left unresolved here.

Germline V gene sequence: CDR1 LGHNA, CDR2 YNFKEQ. The CDR3 runs 18 residues. Trimming shortened V by 0 bases and J by 7 bases, and 22 bases separated the two germline ends. The study reverse transcribed the entire isolated RNA, so it sequenced expressed TCRB transcripts. This table comes from immunoSEQ multiplex PCR, and its TCRdb copy is limited to in-frame clones, with some not included. Of over 200,000 clones detected, approximately 11% appear once; the ten largest clones hold around 0.017%. CD45RO/CCR7/CD25/CD127/CD95/CD27 sorting isolated CD4+ naive, central memory, regulatory and stem cell-like memory cells.

Material: naive CD4+ T cells from blood. The clonotype originates from a man aged 25 to 40 with type 1 diabetes. V is TRBV4-2 and J is TRBJ2-1, with a tentative D call TRBD2 (6 bases). This CDR3 is CASSQDLGRDGVRNEQFF. In nucleotides, the CDR3 is TGTGCCAGCAGCCAAGATCTGGGGCGGGACGGGGTAAGGAATGAGCAGTTCTTC.